Only a few counts were recorded for the clone carrying this TCR beta chain. Its antigen remains unknown. Germline lookup yields CDR1 LGHNA and CDR2 YNFKEQ. The CDR3 has 15 residues. V dropped 4 bases and J dropped 6; count of bases not matched to a gene: 5. Isolation of CD4+ naive, central memory, regulatory and stem cell-like memory cells was achieved by sorting via CD45RO/CCR7/CD25/CD127/CD95/CD27. The record originates from a study of beta chain features in type 1 diabetes. Study at large: Sorted cells, more than 95,000,000 in number, were examined across all samples.

Expressed TCRB transcripts were sequenced because the entire RNA isolate underwent reverse transcription. Method: immunoSEQ multiplex PCR; TCRdb's copy keeps in-frame clones and lacks some. The sample lists hundreds of thousands of clones, approximately 14% occurring once. Study outcomes and limitations: A moderate, significant TCRB CDR3 shortening appeared in type 1 diabetes across four CD4+ subsets. The naive, central memory and Treg TCRB repertoires looked more alike in patients than they did in healthy donors.

The chain couples TRBV4-2 to TRBJ2-1, with 11 bases fitting TRBD2. Sequencing was done on a sample of naive CD4+ T cells from blood. The sequence was obtained from a man younger than 45 with type 1 diabetes. CDR3 in DNA: TGTGCCAGCAGCCTGGGACTAGCGGAAACCAATGAGCAGTTCTTC. This sequence encodes CASSLGLAETNEQFF.